Presented here are 27 T cell receptor beta chains from one specimen sequenced in a study of blood T cell repertoires in COVID-19. Profiling relied on immunoSEQ multiplex PCR, and the TCRdb table lists in-frame clones only, not all of them. The table lists more than 85,000 clones, more than 65% of them singletons. Specimen: peripheral blood. These TCRs come from a man aged 55 to 70 with acute or convalescent COVID-19.

CDR3 sequence: CASRGTGVDTIYF. CDR3 nucleotide sequence: TGTGCCAGCAGGGGGACAGGGGTGGACACCATATATTTT. The chain carries TRBV2 and TRBJ1-3; 10 positions agree with TRBD1. CDR3 length: 13 amino acids. J gave up 8 bases and V 6 bases, and 4 bases lay outside the gene matches. Germline loops: CDR1 SNHLY, CDR2 FYNNEI.

Only a few counts were recorded for this clone. This chain joins TRBV6-1 and TRBJ2-7; D perhaps matches TRBD2 (7 bases). The CDR3 contains 17 residues. Trimming pared 3 bases from V and 9 bases from J, leaving 27 bases between. The germline gives CDR1 MNHNS, CDR2 SASEGT. Here the CDR3 DNA reads TGTGCCAGCAGTGACCCGCCGGGCGGGGGCCAGTCAGTCGGGCAGTACTTC. It codes for CASSDPPGGGQSVGQYF.

CDR3 sequence: CASSPRQGSYEQYV. The CDR3 DNA reads TGTGCCAGCAGCCCGCGACAGGGCTCCTACGAGCAGTACGTC. The chain recombines TRBV6-2 or TRBV6-3 with TRBJ2-7; 7 bases map to TRBD1. This CDR3 spans 14 amino acids. Per the germline V gene, CDR1 is MNHEY and CDR2 is SVGEGT. V was pared by 6 bases and J by 0 bases, with 5 bases of the junction left unmatched.

The genes are TRBV7-3 and TRBJ2-1; 12 bases map to TRBD2. This CDR3 has 15 residues. Per the germline V gene, CDR1 is SGHTA and CDR2 is FQGTGA. Germline trimming cut 3 bases from V and 4 bases from J; bases unmatched to any gene: 1. CDR3 loop: CASSFGTSGYNEQFF. CDR3 bases: TGTGCCAGCAGCTTCGGGACTAGCGGGTACAATGAGCAGTTCTTC.

This chain uses TRBV7-2 with TRBJ1-3; D is unresolved. The CDR3 has 14 amino acids. V was pared by 5 bases and J by 2 bases, with 10 bases between. Germline CDR1 SGHTA, CDR2 FQGNSA. The CDR3 here is CASSITNTGNTIYF. In nucleotides, the CDR3 is TGTGCCAGCAGCATTACAAACACTGGAAACACCATATATTTT.

This rearrangement joins TRBV7-2 to TRBJ1-2; 8 bases are shared with TRBD1. V trimming: 0 bases; J trimming: 4 bases; junction bases outside the gene matches: 7. This CDR3 is built from 16 residues. Germline values: CDR1 SGHTA, CDR2 FQGNSA. The CDR3 is CASSLAAGGVGYGYTF. The CDR3 DNA reads TGTGCCAGCAGCTTAGCCGCAGGGGGCGTAGGCTATGGCTACACCTTC.

On this clone itself: A junction end diverges from the germline sequence, so it may reflect a read error. J is TRBJ1-6 and V is TRBV5-1; a weak D match, TRBD1 (5 bases). The germline gives CDR1 SGHRS, CDR2 YFSETQ. This CDR3 is built from 14 residues. The CDR3, as DNA: TGCGCCCGCAGCGGGGCCGGGGGGGGTTCACCCCTCCACTTT. Translation: CARSGAGGGSPLHF.

This clone occurred once. The CDR3 bases are TGTGCCAGCTCAATACAGGGAATCGAGGACACTGAAGCTTTCTTT. It codes for CASSIQGIEDTEAFF. The chain is built from TRBV18 and TRBJ1-1; tentative D call: TRBD1 (6 bases). The CDR3 sequence is 15 residues long. Per germline, CDR1 KGHSH and CDR2 LQKENI. With 5 bases removed from V and 3 bases from J, the gap between germline ends came to 16 bases.

This clone was seen once. The V call is TRBV7-2, the J call TRBJ2-2; 7 nucleotides agree with TRBD1. V was pared by 5 bases and J by 17 bases, with 11 bases of the junction left unmatched. Germline lookup yields CDR1 SGHTA and CDR2 FQGNSA. The CDR3 contains 12 residues. CDR3 sequence reads: CASSLTDRFLFF. The DNA for the CDR3 is TGTGCCAGCAGCCTAACGGACAGGTTTCTATTTTTT.

J is TRBJ1-6 and V is TRBV7-9, with a tentative D call TRBD1 (5 bases). From germline, CDR1 is SEHNR and CDR2 FQNEAQ (reference sequence). The CDR3 contains 18 residues. Trimming removed 2 bases at V and 0 bases at J, with 14 bases between. The CDR3: CASSLRVGASSYNSPLHF. The CDR3, as DNA: TGTGCCAGCAGCTTACGGGTAGGGGCTAGCTCCTATAATTCACCCCTCCACTTT.

The table lists this clone with a count of one. This sequence joins TRBV24-1 and TRBJ2-3; TRBD1 might be the D (6 bases). The CDR3 spans 15 residues. Per the germline V gene, CDR1 is KGHDR and CDR2 is SFDVKD. The germline V and J ends were trimmed by 4 bases and 7 bases, with 17 bases remaining between them. The CDR3 region is CATSEGGTVDNTQYF. The CDR3 bases are TGTGCCACCAGTGAAGGGGGTACCGTCGATAATACGCAGTATTTT.

The rearrangement links TRBV7-8 to TRBJ2-3; possible D gene TRBD2, 6 bases. The CDR3 consists of 13 residues. CDR1 and CDR2 from the germline V gene are SGHVS and FQNEAQ. Trimming shortened V by 1 base and J by 11 bases, and 13 bases separated the two germline ends. The CDR3 DNA reads TGTGCCAGCAGCTTAGTGCGGGGCACGATGCAGTATTTT. This translates into CASSLVRGTMQYF.

This chain uses TRBV5-1 with TRBJ2-7, with D uncertain. Trimming shortened V by 0 bases and J by 1 base, and 11 bases separated the two germline ends. This CDR3 has 15 amino acids. Germline CDR1 reads SGHRS; CDR2 reads YFSETQ. CDR3 nucleotide sequence: TGCGCCAGCAGCTTGGCCGCGGTTAGGTCCTACGAGCAGTACGTC. This translates into CASSLAAVRSYEQYV.

This clone was picked up one time. The gene calls are TRBV6-6 and TRBJ1-1, with D possibly being TRBD1 (5 bases). Germline CDR1 reads MNHNY; CDR2 reads SVGAGI (reference sequence). The CDR3 is 14 residues long. V lost 7 bases and J lost 1, with 13 bases in between. CDR3 DNA sequence: TGTGCCAGCACAACAGGCCTAAAGAACACTGAAGCTTTCTTT. This encodes CASTTGLKNTEAFF.

The chain uses TRBV27 and TRBJ1-6, with 9 bases aligning to TRBD1. In germline, CDR1 is MNHEY, CDR2 SMNVEV (reference sequence). V trimming: 0 bases; J trimming: 6 bases; junction bases outside the gene matches: 3. This CDR3 is 16 amino acids long. The CDR3 reads CASSLSAQGANSPLHF. CDR3 in DNA: TGTGCCAGCAGTTTATCCGCACAGGGGGCTAATTCACCCCTCCACTTT.

This clone was counted a single time. The chain joins TRBV6-5 to TRBJ2-1; TRBD1 matches at 8 bases. Germline assignment: CDR1 MNHEY and CDR2 SVGAGI. The trim removed 6 bases at V and 4 bases at J, leaving 8 bases unmatched. This CDR3 contains 15 residues. The CDR3 sequence: CASRGARGLYNEQFF. CDR3 coding DNA: TGTGCCAGCAGAGGGGCCAGGGGGCTTTACAATGAGCAGTTCTTC.

The rearrangement joins TRBV7-2 to TRBJ1-1; D is unclear. There are 15 residues in the CDR3. The germline V gene encodes CDR1 SGHTA and CDR2 FQGNSA. V was shortened by 1 base and J by 1 base, with 10 bases between the two germline ends. The CDR3 DNA is TGTGCCAGCAGCTTAGTCCCTGACACGAACACTGAAGCTTTCTTT. It is translated as CASSLVPDTNTEAFF.

V is TRBV25-1 and J is TRBJ2-7; perhaps TRBD1 as D (6 bases). V was pared by 11 bases and J by 2 bases, with 10 bases between. The CDR3 loop spans 11 amino acids. Germline V gene lookup returns CDR1 MGHDK and CDR2 SYGVNS. DNA of the CDR3: TGTGCCTGGGACACTCCCTACGAGCAGTACGTC. Protein product: CAWDTPYEQYV.

V gene TRBV6-4 combines with J gene TRBJ1-6; TRBD1 aligns across 11 bases. The CDR3 contains 15 residues. J lost 6 bases, V lost 4 bases, and 2 bases had no gene match. The V gene's germline CDR1 is MRHNA and CDR2 SNTAGT. The CDR3 nucleotides read TGTGCCAGCAGTGCCGGGACAGGGGGTAATTCACCCCTCCACTTT. Encoded protein: CASSAGTGGNSPLHF.

The chain carries TRBV2 and TRBJ2-2; possible D gene TRBD1, 5 bases. Germline lookup yields CDR1 SNHLY and CDR2 FYNNEI. Trimming pared 3 bases from V and 5 bases from J, leaving 7 bases between. This CDR3 comprises 13 residues. Here the CDR3 DNA reads TGTGCCAGCAGTGACAGGGCTACCGGGGAGCTGTTTTTT. Its translation is CASSDRATGELFF.

V is TRBV5-8 and J is TRBJ2-1; D perhaps matches TRBD1 (6 bases). Germline-derived CDR1 and CDR2 are SGHTS and YDEGEE. Trimming took off 2 bases at V and 0 bases at J, with 9 bases between the two ends. The CDR3 runs 15 residues. CDR3 loop: CASSLQGSSYNEQFF. The CDR3 DNA reads as TGTGCCAGCAGCTTACAGGGAAGCTCCTACAATGAGCAGTTCTTC.

The chain is built from TRBV7-2 and TRBJ1-2; the D is unclear. Germline lookup yields CDR1 SGHTA and CDR2 FQGNSA. With 6 bases removed from V and 4 bases from J, the gap between germline ends came to 12 bases. The CDR3 has 13 amino acids. CDR3: CASRNREAYGYTF. The CDR3 DNA reads as TGTGCCAGCAGAAACAGAGAAGCCTATGGCTACACCTTC.

In its sample, this clone was seen a few times. The J gene is TRBJ2-2, the V gene TRBV28; TRBD1 agrees at 11 bases. The CDR3 is 16 residues long. Germline V gives CDR1 MDHEN, CDR2 SYDVKM. Trimming took 6 bases from V and 5 from J; bases not matched to a gene: 8. The CDR3 DNA sequence: TGTGCCAGCAGCCTGGGACAGGGGGTCGAAACCGGGGAGCTGTTTTTT. The encoded protein is CASSLGQGVETGELFF. Together with reference TRBV28 and TRBJ2-2, the CDR3 gives the full variable domain: DVKVTQSSRYLVKRTGEKVFLECVQDMDHENMFWYRQDPGLGLRLIYFSYDVKMKEKGDIPEGYSVSREKKERFSLILESASTNQTSMYLCASSLGQGVETGELFFGEGSRLTVL.

This clone was found a few times. The chain recombines TRBV29-1 with TRBJ2-1, with D possibly TRBD1 on 6 matching bases. V was pared by 1 base and J by 7 bases, with 14 bases between. The germline V gene has CDR1 SQVTM and CDR2 ANQGSEA. The CDR3 spans 14 residues. CDR3 DNA sequence: TGCAGCGTTGAAGCAGGGACAATGAGGAATGAGCAGTTCTTC. It encodes CSVEAGTMRNEQFF.

The CDR3 DNA is TGTGCCAGCACTCCGGGACAGAAAAACAATGAGCAGTTCTTC. Residues: CASTPGQKNNEQFF. V and J are TRBV6-5 and TRBJ2-1, with 7 bases lining up with TRBD1. Germline trimming cut 7 bases from V and 5 bases from J; bases unmatched to any gene: 8. CDR1 is MNHEY, CDR2 SVGAGI, per germline. This CDR3 spans 14 amino acids.

The chain joins TRBV6-5 to TRBJ1-6; D not certain. V lost 2 bases to trimming and J lost 7 bases, with 12 bases between them. Germline CDR1 is MNHEY and CDR2 is SVGAGI. The CDR3 has 15 amino acids. The CDR3 protein is CASSYAAAGNSPLHF. The DNA of the CDR3 is TGTGCCAGCAGTTACGCGGCGGCCGGGAATTCACCCCTCCACTTT.

The V gene is TRBV2, the J gene TRBJ2-7; tentative D call: TRBD2 (8 bases). Trimming stripped 5 bases from V and 6 bases from J, with 32 bases between. Per germline, CDR1 SNHLY and CDR2 FYNNEI. There are 19 residues in the CDR3. The CDR3 region is CASSRDRARIATSGGEQYV. The CDR3 nucleotides read TGTGCCAGCAGTCGGGACAGAGCCAGAATAGCAACTAGCGGCGGCGAGCAGTACGTC.